This entry lists 27 T cell receptor beta chains sequenced from one sample in a study of cytomegalovirus exposure and HLA in healthy donors. The PCR was carried out with 60 Vbeta primers and 13 Jbeta primers. Assay used: immunoSEQ multiplex PCR; TCRdb lists only in-frame clones, some missing. The data show 150,000 to 200,000 clones, over 60% seen once. What was sequenced was PBMCs. These receptors were taken from a woman aged 50 to 60 in good health and CMV-seropositive.

This clone has only one observation. The genes are TRBV7-2 and TRBJ2-2; 7 nucleotides match TRBD1. The junction had 7 bases not matched to a gene; V was cut back by 4 bases and J by 5 bases. Germline CDR1 SGHTA, CDR2 FQGNSA. This CDR3 has 15 residues. The DNA of the CDR3 is TGTGCCAGCAGCTCCAGACAGGGCGTAACCGGGGAGCTGTTTTTT. Residues: CASSSRQGVTGELFF.

The chain couples TRBV4-1 to TRBJ2-1; D gene ambiguous. Germline V gives CDR1 MGHRA, CDR2 YSYEKL. The CDR3 covers 15 residues. Between the trimmed V and J ends, which lost 0 bases and 1 base, there was a span of 7 bases. The CDR3 sequence: CASSQDPVSYNEQFF. In DNA form, the CDR3 reads TGCGCCAGCAGCCAAGATCCAGTTTCCTACAATGAGCAGTTCTTC.

This clone was seen more than once but under ten times. The chain links TRBV4-2 to TRBJ1-5; D gene uncertain. There are 14 residues in the CDR3. Germline values: CDR1 LGHNA, CDR2 YNFKEQ. Trimming cost V 0 bases and J 7 bases, with 10 bases left between them. CDR3 in amino acids: CASSQENGRQPQHF. CDR3 DNA sequence: TGTGCCAGCAGCCAAGAAAACGGCAGGCAGCCCCAGCATTTT.

J is TRBJ1-5 and V is TRBV28; D perhaps matches TRBD1 (6 bases). The CDR3 sequence is 14 residues long. Trimming removed 5 bases from V and 6 bases from J, with 14 bases in between. Germline loops: CDR1 MDHEN, CDR2 SYDVKM. DNA of the CDR3: TGTGCCAGCAGTGCGGGGGGGCCCACTCAGCCCCAGCATTTT. Its translation: CASSAGGPTQPQHF.

This chain joins TRBV28 and TRBJ2-3; 8 bases are shared with TRBD2. Germline-derived CDR1 and CDR2 are MDHEN and SYDVKM. With V trimmed by 4 bases and J by 3 bases, 9 bases remained unmatched. CDR3 length equals 16 residues. CDR3 bases: TGTGCCAGCAGTTCGGGGGGGGCCAGGTCTACAGATACGCAGTATTTT. Its protein product is CASSSGGARSTDTQYF.

The chain carries TRBV7-2 and TRBJ1-6; TRBD1 might be the D (6 bases). Germline CDR1 reads SGHTA; CDR2 reads FQGNSA. The CDR3 contains 16 residues. V shed 1 base and J shed 7 bases, with 14 bases lying between them. CDR3 residues: CASSLGPGQTNSPLHF. As DNA, the CDR3 is TGTGCCAGCAGCTTAGGCCCAGGACAGACGAATTCACCCCTCCACTTT.

The gene calls are TRBV7-8 and TRBJ1-2; D gene ambiguous. V was pared by 5 bases and J by 8 bases, with 21 bases between. Germline CDR1 SGHVS, CDR2 FQNEAQ. The CDR3 is made up of 15 amino acids. CDR3 DNA sequence: TGTGCCAGCAGCCCCCTTGTAACTGAGCCGGGGGGCTACACCTTC. Amino acid sequence: CASSPLVTEPGGYTF.

The rearrangement uses TRBV29-1 and TRBJ2-4; 9 positions agree with TRBD1. This CDR3 contains 16 residues. Trimming cost V 4 bases and J 0 bases; bases outside gene matches: 7. Germline CDR1 and CDR2: SQVTM and ANQGSEA. Here the CDR3 reads CSVVNGTGLAKNIQYF. CDR3 DNA sequence: TGCAGCGTTGTAAATGGGACAGGGCTAGCCAAAAACATTCAGTACTTC.

The J gene is TRBJ2-3, the V gene TRBV18; possible D gene TRBD2, 6 bases. The V end was cut by 3 bases, the J end by 4 bases, with 14 bases between. The CDR3 is 15 residues long. From germline, CDR1 is KGHSH and CDR2 LQKENI. The CDR3 spells CASSPLAGRSDTQYF. The CDR3 DNA reads as TGTGCCAGCTCACCCTTGGCAGGGAGGTCAGATACGCAGTATTTT.

This clone has a single count. The chain uses TRBV19 and TRBJ1-2; D might be TRBD1 (5 bases). There are 15 residues in the CDR3. CDR1 is LNHDA and CDR2 is SQIVND in the germline V gene (reference sequence). V gave up 4 bases and J gave up 8 bases, with 20 bases separating them. The CDR3 nucleotides are TGTGCCAGTAGTACCGCAATAATAGGGGCGCTAGGCTACACCTTC. Encoded protein: CASSTAIIGALGYTF.

The chain joins TRBV11-3 to TRBJ2-1; tentatively, D is TRBD1 (5 bases). Germline V gene sequence: CDR1 SGHNT, CDR2 YENEEA. V lost 1 base and J 12 bases, leaving 13 bases between the germline ends. The CDR3 contains 13 residues. The CDR3 loop reads CASSLAAGQGQFF. In DNA, the CDR3 is TGTGCCAGCAGCTTAGCGGCCGGCCAGGGGCAGTTCTTC.

This clone was detected a few times. The V and J genes are TRBV19 and TRBJ1-5; 9 bases are a match to TRBD1. Unmatched junction bases numbered 3, after V lost 3 bases and J lost 3 bases. The CDR3 runs to 15 residues. CDR1 LNHDA and CDR2 SQIVND come from the germline V gene (reference sequence). Written as DNA, the CDR3 is TGTGCCAGTAGTATCCGGGACAGGGACAATCAGCCCCAGCATTTT. Amino acids: CASSIRDRDNQPQHF. Full variable domain (rest looked up from reference TRBV19 and TRBJ1-5): DGGITQSPKYLFRKEGQNVTLSCEQNLNHDAMYWYRQDPGQGLRLIYYSQIVNDFQKGDIAEGYSVSREKKESFPLTVTSAQKNPTAFYLCASSIRDRDNQPQHFGDGTRLSIL.

The V gene is TRBV19, the J gene TRBJ2-1; the match to TRBD2 covers 8 bases. Germline-derived CDR1 and CDR2 are LNHDA and SQIVND (reference sequence). The CDR3 runs to 16 residues. With 3 bases clipped from V and 9 bases from J, the junction kept 13 bases outside the gene matches. CDR3 loop: CASSMEGRGAVSEQFF. As DNA, the CDR3 is TGTGCCAGTAGTATGGAAGGGCGGGGGGCCGTCAGTGAGCAGTTCTTC.

The chain joins TRBV5-3 to TRBJ2-3; 7 bases agree with TRBD1. TRBV5-3 is identified as an open reading frame with a role that is uncertain. The trim removed 5 bases at V and 1 base at J, leaving 7 bases unmatched. The CDR3 runs 15 residues. As DNA, the CDR3 is TGTGCCAGAAGTCTTGGGACAGTGGGCACAGATACGCAGTATTTT. This encodes CARSLGTVGTDTQYF.

The chain has TRBV9 and TRBJ2-5, with 7 bases matching TRBD2. Trimming cost V 0 bases and J 0 bases; bases outside gene matches: 8. The CDR3 is 17 amino acids. In germline, CDR1 is SGDLS, CDR2 YYNGEE. CDR3 region: CASSVGGTTAYQETQYF. DNA of the CDR3: TGTGCCAGCAGCGTAGGCGGGACTACCGCCTACCAAGAGACCCAGTACTTC. The complete variable domain, with remaining parts taken from reference TRBV9 and TRBJ2-5, reads DSGVTQTPKHLITATGQRVTLRCSPRSGDLSVYWYQQSLDQGLQFLIQYYNGEERAKGNILERFSAQQFPDLHSELNLSSLELGDSALYFCASSVGGTTAYQETQYFGPGTRLLVL.

The gene calls are TRBV28 and TRBJ2-7, with 9 nucleotides matching TRBD2. CDR1 and CDR2 from the germline V gene are MDHEN and SYDVKM. V dropped 2 bases and J dropped 4; count of bases not matched to a gene: 6. CDR3 length: 15 amino acids. For the CDR3, the DNA is TGTGCCAGCAGTTTAGGCAGCGGGGGGACTTACGAGCAGTACTTC. Protein product: CASSLGSGGTYEQYF.

The rearrangement uses TRBV13 and TRBJ1-5; maybe TRBD1 (5 bases). V dropped 3 bases and J dropped 1 base, with 10 bases sitting between them. From germline, CDR1 is PRHDT and CDR2 FYEKMQ (reference sequence). The CDR3 runs to 15 residues. The CDR3 sequence: CASSFGGESNQPQHF. CDR3 nucleotides: TGTGCCAGCAGCTTTGGGGGGGAAAGCAATCAGCCCCAGCATTTT.

A single count supports this clone. The CDR3, as DNA: TGTGCCAGCCTTGGCGGGGGAACTTCCCAGCCCCAGCATTTT. This translates into CASLGGGTSQPQHF. The chain combines TRBV28 with TRBJ1-5, with D possibly being TRBD1 (5 bases). The V end lost 8 bases, the J end lost 7 bases, and 18 bases lay between the germline ends. The CDR3 is made up of 14 amino acids. CDR1 is MDHEN and CDR2 is SYDVKM in the germline V gene.

This chain joins TRBV7-2 and TRBJ2-1, with D perhaps matching TRBD2 (5 bases). The V gene's germline CDR1 is SGHTA and CDR2 FQGNSA. CDR3 size: 14 residues. Trimming took off 0 bases at V and 5 bases at J, with 8 bases between the two ends. The CDR3 here is CASSLASGNNEQFF. The DNA for the CDR3 is TGTGCCAGCAGCTTAGCGTCCGGGAACAATGAGCAGTTCTTC.

The chain combines TRBV18 with TRBJ1-4; the D gene is possibly TRBD1 (6 bases). V was clipped by 0 bases and J by 11 bases, with 16 bases between them. The germline V gene has CDR1 KGHSH and CDR2 LQKENI. The CDR3 extends over 15 amino acids. The CDR3 loop reads CASSPPTGSIKKLFF. CDR3 DNA: TGTGCCAGCTCACCACCAACAGGGAGTATTAAGAAACTGTTTTTT.

This clone was observed many times. J is TRBJ2-7 and V is TRBV4-1, with TRBD2 matching 11 bases. Trimming removed 2 bases from V and 7 bases from J; junction bases left unmatched: 13. The germline V gene has CDR1 MGHRA and CDR2 YSYEKL. This CDR3 has 17 amino acids. The CDR3 DNA is TGCGCCAGCAGCCAAATCGATATGGGACTAGCGGCGCGGGAGCAGTACTTC. Amino acids: CASSQIDMGLAAREQYF.

The chain couples TRBV5-3 to TRBJ1-5, with a weak D call TRBD1 (6 bases). TRBV5-3 counts as an open reading frame of uncertain function. The CDR3 contains 15 residues. V gave up 5 bases and J gave up 0 bases, with 12 bases separating them. The CDR3 loop reads CARSSDSPSNQPQHF. CDR3 nucleotides: TGTGCCAGAAGTTCGGACAGTCCTAGCAATCAGCCCCAGCATTTT.

The chain joins TRBV14 to TRBJ2-5; TRBD2 is a possible D gene (7 bases). CDR1 is SGHDN and CDR2 is FVKESK in the germline V gene. The CDR3 consists of 15 residues. Trimming took 8 bases from V and 1 from J, leaving 17 bases between them. The CDR3 spells CASGRGLYFQETQYF. The CDR3 nucleotides are TGTGCCAGCGGGCGGGGGCTTTATTTCCAAGAGACCCAGTACTTC. The whole variable domain, remainder taken from reference TRBV14 and TRBJ2-5, is EAGVTQFPSHSVIEKGQTVTLRCDPISGHDNLYWYRRVMGKEIKFLLHFVKESKQDESGMPNNRFLAERTGGTYSTLKVQPAELEDSGVYFCASGRGLYFQETQYFGPGTRLLVL.

The table lists this clone with a few counts. The chain links TRBV27 to TRBJ2-2; 8 bases are a match to TRBD1. J lost 5 bases, V lost 6 bases, and 17 bases had no gene match. CDR3 length equals 18 residues. Germline CDR1 MNHEY, CDR2 SMNVEV (reference sequence). Here the CDR3 reads CASRLYSLGQGGTGELFF. CDR3 nucleotides: TGTGCCAGCAGGCTCTACAGCTTAGGACAGGGAGGTACCGGGGAGCTGTTTTTT.

The J gene is TRBJ2-3, the V gene TRBV11-3, with 10 nucleotides matching TRBD2. Trimming cost V 5 bases and J 5 bases; bases outside gene matches: 4. Germline CDR1 is SGHNT and CDR2 is YENEEA. The CDR3 is 14 amino acids. CDR3 coding DNA: TGTGCCAGCAGCAGCGGGGGGGCTGGAGATACGCAGTATTTT. Its protein is CASSSGGAGDTQYF.

The chain is built from TRBV5-6 and TRBJ2-3; perhaps TRBD2 as D (7 bases). The CDR3 extends over 15 amino acids. The V gene's germline CDR1 is SGHDT and CDR2 YYEEEE. Trimming left V 2 bases short and J 4 bases short, with 14 bases between. CDR3 region: CASSFMGGRADTQYF. CDR3 in DNA: TGTGCCAGCAGCTTTATGGGGGGGCGGGCAGATACGCAGTATTTT.

In this sample, this clone turned up a few times. J is TRBJ2-7 and V is TRBV5-1; 9 nucleotides agree with TRBD1. The length of the CDR3 is 13 residues. With V trimmed by 4 bases and J by 5 bases, 4 bases remained unmatched. In germline, CDR1 is SGHRS, CDR2 YFSETQ. As DNA, the CDR3 is TGCGCCAGCAGCCTGGGACAGGGCCACGAGCAGTACTTC. The encoded protein is CASSLGQGHEQYF.